A selection of T cell receptor beta chains follows, all from one sample in a study of T cell clonotyping in hematopoietic cell transplantation. The data were produced by immunoSEQ multiplex PCR, yet TCRdb's version contains in-frame clones alone and is incomplete. The sample holds fewer than 10,000 clones, around nine tenths seen once. Source: peripheral blood mononuclear cells, taken at the time of graft-versus-host disease after allogeneic stem cell transplant. Source of these receptors: a male patient between 60 and 69 years old who had an allogeneic stem cell transplant from a related donor, so the T cells may come from the graft donor. Some clones in this sample may be carry-over from other donors' samples. Both conserved end residues are part of each CDR3. Only part of the rows carry a size: once, few, many, or a class if the clone is expanded.

TRBV28	.	TRBJ1-1	CASSPFNRDGLSMNTEAFF
TRBV19	.	TRBJ2-7	CASSIQDRVGEQYF
TRBV28	.	TRBJ1-2	CASTPWDRNGYTF
TRBV7-2	.	TRBJ2-1	CASSLQGALYNEQFF
TRBV2	.	TRBJ2-7	CASSEIYYEQYF
TRBV19	.	TRBJ1-5	CASSIWEGRNQPQHF
TRBV2	.	TRBJ2-7	CASSASGPPYEQYF
TRBV29-1	.	TRBJ2-5	CSVDLWRGGGETQYF
TRBV7-6	once	TRBJ2-2	CASSLGARAPSGELFF
TRBV28	.	TRBJ2-7	CASSLYRASYEQYF
TRBV19	.	TRBJ1-1	CASHWTGGVMNTEAFF
TRBV6-5	.	TRBJ1-2	CASRINTGPTYGYTF
TRBV7-3	.	TRBJ1-3	CASSLTGVASRNTIYF
TRBV6-5	.	TRBJ2-3	CASRLDWTQQYF
TRBV2	once	TRBJ2-5	CASSIDGPQYF
TRBV5-1	.	TRBJ1-1	CASSNRQNTEAFF
TRBV7-3	.	TRBJ2-6	CASSLIGQAGANVLTF
TRBV7-9	few	TRBJ1-1	CASSVFGTEAFF
TRBV4-2	.	TRBJ2-3	CASSQPRGGSTDTQYF
TRBV11-2	.	TRBJ2-7	CASSLDPPPGFEQYF
TRBV15	.	TRBJ1-1	CATSRRTAMNTEAFF
TRBV9	.	TRBJ2-1	CASSVEGTSYNEQFF
TRBV5-1	.	TRBJ1-2	CASSPDRGQSGYTF
TRBV7-3	.	TRBJ1-1	CASSFQGGTEAFF
TRBV6-6	.	TRBJ2-3	CASGGPDTQYF
TRBV4-3	.	TRBJ2-7	CASSQDKRGVHEQYF
TRBV7-3	.	TRBJ1-6	CASSSQNSPLHF
TRBV6-5	.	TRBJ2-7	CASSPDLNEQYF
TRBV11-2	.	TRBJ2-2	CASSRDRNTGELFF
TRBV6-1	.	TRBJ1-2	CASSRDRGYGYTF
TRBV5-1	.	TRBJ2-7	CASSGTGGEQYF
TRBV19	.	TRBJ2-3	CASTRDVGTDTQYF
TRBV15	.	TRBJ2-1	CATSSPRTGPSEQFF
TRBV7-2	.	TRBJ1-5	CASSPLRNQPQHF
TRBV30	.	TRBJ2-1	CAVDGQTSYEQFF
TRBV4-1	.	TRBJ1-1	CASSHTPAANTEAFF
TRBV28	.	TRBJ1-2	CASSLPADAIYGYTF
TRBV28	.	TRBJ1-2	CASSPGDREGDGYTF
TRBV9	.	TRBJ2-7	CASSAGHPYEQYF
TRBV19	.	TRBJ1-2	CASSFTNYGYTF
TRBV28	once	TRBJ2-1	CASSTGGWNRTPQFF
TRBV5-3	.	TRBJ1-5	CARSIRQAHSNQPQHF
TRBV11-1	.	TRBJ1-2	CASSRRTGLNYGYTF
TRBV2	.	TRBJ2-3	CATRGAQRHTDTQYF
TRBV6-1	.	TRBJ2-5	CASSGGGGRQETQYF
TRBV27	.	TRBJ2-1	CASRPSSSYNEQFF
TRBV19	.	TRBJ2-7	CASRDSIHEQYF
TRBV29-1	.	TRBJ2-7	CSVNREGPHEQYF
TRBV28	.	TRBJ2-5	CASSRGTLGGETQYF
TRBV7-9	once	TRBJ1-2	CASSDIFTGGDSYGYTF
TRBV15	.	TRBJ1-5	CATSRDIGWAGNQPQHF
TRBV21-1	.	TRBJ2-1	CASSKVTSGASYNEQFF
TRBV29-1	.	TRBJ1-1	CSPRNLNTEAFF
TRBV9	.	TRBJ1-1	CASSVDPVNTEAFF
TRBV7-6	.	TRBJ2-5	CASSRSGEGETQYF
TRBV6-6	.	TRBJ1-1	CASTGTGETEAFF
TRBV2	.	TRBJ1-1	CASSVQGQNTEAFF
TRBV4-1	.	TRBJ2-1	CASSQRASGGFFGEQFF